A single sample gave rise to the 20 T cell receptor beta chains below, sequenced in a study of Ad26.COV2.S vaccination and SARS-CoV-2 variants. Sample treatment: some 20 received Ad26.COV2.S at low or high dose, single or two shots; about 5 received placebo; per-sample allocation not given. Specimen acquisition occurred on day 63 following the initial vaccine or placebo injection. Data came from immunoSEQ multiplex PCR; TCRdb stores just in-frame clones and leaves some out. The repertoire holds some 520,000 clones, with around 88% as singletons. The starting material was peripheral blood, obtained in a trial of Ad26.COV2.S vaccine versus placebo. These receptors originate from a person aged 18-65 years who received the Ad26.COV2.S COVID-19 vaccine or a placebo.

The genes are TRBV3-1 (or the pseudogene TRBV3-2) and TRBJ1-6; TRBD1 might be the D (5 bases). CDR3 length equals 17 residues. Trimming pared 0 bases from V and 6 bases from J, leaving 15 bases between. The germline CDR1 and CDR2 sequences are LGHDT and YNNKEL (reference sequence). The CDR3 loop reads CASSQDSGERGNSPLHF. In DNA, the CDR3 is TGTGCCAGCAGCCAAGATTCGGGGGAAAGGGGTAATTCACCCCTCCACTTT.

This rearrangement joins TRBV15 to TRBJ1-1, with D possibly TRBD1 on 5 matching bases. V lost 0 bases, J lost 0 bases, and 8 bases lay in between. The V gene's germline CDR1 is LNHNV and CDR2 YYDKDF (reference sequence). The CDR3 covers 15 residues. The CDR3 reads CATSRDGTVNTEAFF. Here the CDR3 DNA reads TGTGCCACCAGCAGAGATGGGACGGTGAACACTGAAGCTTTCTTT.

V gene TRBV6-4 combines with J gene TRBJ1-1; the D is unclear. Looked up from germline, CDR1 is MRHNA and CDR2 is SNTAGT. This CDR3 contains 13 residues. Trimming removed 6 bases at V and 1 base at J, with 9 bases between. CDR3 nucleotide sequence: TGTGCCAGCAGCGAACAGCAGAACACTGAAGCTTTCTTT. Amino acid sequence: CASSEQQNTEAFF.

The rearrangement links TRBV28 to TRBJ2-7, with a possible D match to TRBD2 (5 bases). V was pared by 1 base and J by 3 bases, with 10 bases between. The CDR3 runs 14 residues. The germline CDR1 and CDR2 sequences are MDHEN and SYDVKM. CDR3 in DNA: TGTGCCAGCAGTTTATACGGGGAAATCTACGAGCAGTACTTC. Its protein is CASSLYGEIYEQYF.

This clone was observed a few times. The chain has TRBV7-9 and TRBJ1-2, with 9 bases that match TRBD1. V dropped 5 bases and J dropped 6; count of bases not matched to a gene: 10. Germline-derived CDR1 and CDR2 are SEHNR and FQNEAQ (reference sequence). The CDR3 length is 15 residues. The CDR3 coding sequence is TGTGCCAGCAGCGCGACCGGACAGGGGTATGATGGCTACACCTTC. Amino acids: CASSATGQGYDGYTF.

The V call is TRBV5-4, the J call TRBJ1-1; D not certain. V lost 0 bases to trimming and J lost 2 bases, with 5 bases between them. This CDR3 has 13 residues. Germline lookup yields CDR1 SGHNT and CDR2 YYREEE (reference sequence). The CDR3 is CASSLDSNTEAFF. CDR3 in DNA: TGTGCCAGCAGCTTGGACAGTAACACTGAAGCTTTCTTT.

The genes are TRBV11-3 and TRBJ2-1; tentative D call: TRBD2 (5 bases). This CDR3 is built from 15 residues. Germline CDR1 SGHNT, CDR2 YENEEA. Trimming removed 5 bases at V and 8 bases at J, with 19 bases between. CDR3 in amino acids: CASSRASIAMDEQFF. The CDR3 DNA follows: TGTGCCAGCAGCCGCGCCTCCATAGCGATGGATGAGCAGTTCTTC.

V gene TRBV28 combines with J gene TRBJ1-2, with 8 bases lining up with TRBD1. In germline, CDR1 is MDHEN, CDR2 SYDVKM. There are 17 residues in the CDR3. The J segment lost 0 bases and the V segment lost 3 bases, leaving 9 bases of the junction unmatched. The CDR3 coding sequence is TGTGCCAGCAGTTTCCTCGGGACAGGTCCAGCTAACTATGGCTACACCTTC. It yields the protein CASSFLGTGPANYGYTF.

This clone showed up just once. The V and J genes are TRBV7-9 and TRBJ2-7; D is possibly TRBD2 (6 bases). The CDR3 is 16 amino acids. Germline CDR1 and CDR2: SEHNR and FQNEAQ (reference sequence). Trimming pared 5 bases from V and 2 bases from J, leaving 19 bases between. CDR3 sequence reads: CASSPRSGPGTYEQYF. The CDR3 bases are TGTGCCAGCAGCCCTCGTAGCGGCCCCGGAACCTACGAGCAGTACTTC.

The chain joins TRBV7-9 to TRBJ2-1; weak D call: TRBD2 (5 bases). V gave up 2 bases and J gave up 8 bases, with 19 bases separating them. This CDR3 region has 16 residues. CDR1 SEHNR and CDR2 FQNEAQ come from the germline V gene (reference sequence). CDR3 sequence (DNA): TGTGCCAGCAGCTTACGACTTTCCGCGGGTGAGCATGAGCAGTTCTTC. Translating it yields CASSLRLSAGEHEQFF. Full variable domain (remainder filled in from reference TRBV7-9 and TRBJ2-1): DTGVSQNPRHKITKRGQNVTFRCDPISEHNRLYWYRQTLGQGPEFLTYFQNEAQLEKSRLLSDRFSAERPKGSFSTLEIQRTEQGDSAMYLCASSLRLSAGEHEQFFGPGTRLTVL.

This clone is a singleton in its sample. The chain carries TRBV14 and TRBJ1-5, with D perhaps matching TRBD1 (6 bases). Trimming cost V 0 bases and J 3 bases, with 12 bases left between them. Germline V lookup: CDR1 SGHDN, CDR2 FVKESK. CDR3 length: 16 amino acids. CDR3: CASSQDRRGYNQPQHF. The CDR3 DNA is TGTGCCAGCAGCCAAGATAGGAGGGGGTACAATCAGCCCCAGCATTTT. The full variable domain, rest sourced from reference TRBV14 and TRBJ1-5, is EAGVTQFPSHSVIEKGQTVTLRCDPISGHDNLYWYRRVMGKEIKFLLHFVKESKQDESGMPNNRFLAERTGGTYSTLKVQPAELEDSGVYFCASSQDRRGYNQPQHFGDGTRLSIL.

This clone has a single count. The rearrangement uses TRBV5-4 and TRBJ1-4; D gene uncertain. Trimming shortened V by 0 bases and J by 6 bases, and 12 bases separated the two germline ends. Germline CDR1 SGHNT, CDR2 YYREEE (reference sequence). CDR3 size: 15 residues. CDR3 region: CASSLEGGWDEKLFF. CDR3 DNA: TGTGCCAGCAGCTTGGAAGGAGGGTGGGATGAAAAACTGTTTTTT.

J is TRBJ2-5 and V is TRBV29-1, with a weak D call TRBD1 (6 bases). From germline, CDR1 is SQVTM and CDR2 ANQGSEA. The CDR3 runs 15 residues. Trimming took off 4 bases at V and 1 base at J, with 16 bases between the two ends. The CDR3 reads CSVALELGGQETQYF. The DNA for the CDR3 is TGCAGCGTTGCCCTAGAGTTAGGGGGCCAAGAGACCCAGTACTTC.

V usage is TRBV19 and J usage is TRBJ2-3; the D call may be TRBD1 or TRBD2 (5 bases each). The CDR3 loop spans 17 amino acids. The V end was cut by 1 base, the J end by 2 bases, with 16 bases between. Germline values: CDR1 LNHDA, CDR2 SQIVND (reference sequence). Here the CDR3 DNA reads TGTGCCAGTAGTATAGGACAGAGACTAATTGACACAGATACGCAGTATTTT. Translation gives CASSIGQRLIDTDTQYF.

This chain uses TRBV28 with TRBJ2-7, with D uncertain. The CDR3 covers 14 residues. The ends were cut back, 6 bases at V and 4 bases at J, with 16 bases in the middle. Per germline, CDR1 MDHEN and CDR2 SYDVKM. CDR3 protein: CASSIPGTHYEQYF. The CDR3 DNA reads TGTGCCAGCAGCATTCCCGGTACCCATTACGAGCAGTACTTC.

This clone was seen a few times. The chain carries TRBV11-2 and TRBJ1-5; TRBD1 aligns across 7 bases. Germline V gene data show CDR1 as SGHAT and CDR2 as FQNNGV. This CDR3 is 16 amino acids long. J lost 4 bases, V lost 0 bases, and 6 bases had no gene match. The CDR3 here is CASSLERDSLNQPQHF. DNA of the CDR3: TGTGCCAGCAGCTTAGAAAGGGACAGTCTTAATCAGCCCCAGCATTTT.

CDR3: CASSQEGGGRGRDTGELFF. In DNA form, the CDR3 reads TGTGCCAGCAGCCAAGAAGGGGGCGGTAGGGGGCGAGACACCGGGGAGCTGTTTTTT. The rearrangement uses TRBV4-2 and TRBJ2-2; 7 positions agree with TRBD1. The CDR3 runs to 19 residues. V was clipped by 0 bases and J by 3 bases; unmatched bases: 13. Looked up from germline, CDR1 is LGHNA and CDR2 is YNFKEQ.

The rearrangement uses TRBV4-2 and TRBJ2-5, with D perhaps matching TRBD2 (5 bases). The V gene's germline CDR1 is LGHNA and CDR2 YNFKEQ. V was clipped by 2 bases and J by 5 bases, with 12 bases between them. The CDR3 has 14 amino acids. This CDR3 is CASSQKLGAETQYF. In DNA form, the CDR3 reads TGTGCCAGCAGCCAAAAACTAGGTGCGGAGACCCAGTACTTC.

The J gene is TRBJ2-1, the V gene TRBV5-8, with D perhaps being TRBD1 or TRBD2 (5 bases each). Trimming took off 4 bases at V and 9 bases at J, with 14 bases between the two ends. Per germline, CDR1 SGHTS and CDR2 YDEGEE. CDR3 size: 13 residues. The chain's CDR3 is CASSPGTLGEQFF. CDR3 nucleotide sequence: TGTGCCAGCAGCCCCGGGACCCTCGGTGAGCAGTTCTTC.

This chain uses TRBV18 with TRBJ2-1; 8 nucleotides align to TRBD1. Trimming cost V 3 bases and J 8 bases; bases outside gene matches: 9. There are 15 residues in the CDR3. Per germline, CDR1 KGHSH and CDR2 LQKENI. CDR3: CASSPTTGEWDEQFF. As DNA, the CDR3 is TGTGCCAGCTCACCGACGACAGGGGAGTGGGATGAGCAGTTCTTC.